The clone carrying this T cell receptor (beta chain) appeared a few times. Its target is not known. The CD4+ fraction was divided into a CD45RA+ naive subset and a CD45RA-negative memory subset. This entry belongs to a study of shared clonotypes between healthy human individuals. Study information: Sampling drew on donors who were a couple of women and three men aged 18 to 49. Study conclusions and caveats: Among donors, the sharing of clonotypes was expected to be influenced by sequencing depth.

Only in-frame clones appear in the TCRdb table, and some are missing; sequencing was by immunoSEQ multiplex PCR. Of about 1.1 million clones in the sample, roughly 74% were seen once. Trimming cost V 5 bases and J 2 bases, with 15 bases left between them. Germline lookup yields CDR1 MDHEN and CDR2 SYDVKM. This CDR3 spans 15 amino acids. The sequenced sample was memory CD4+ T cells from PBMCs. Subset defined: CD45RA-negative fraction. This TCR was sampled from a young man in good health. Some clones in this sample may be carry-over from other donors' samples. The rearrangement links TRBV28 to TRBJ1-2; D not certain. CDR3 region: CASSQRSFLNYGYTF. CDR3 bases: TGTGCCAGCAGTCAAAGGAGCTTTCTAAACTATGGCTACACCTTC.